The 13 T cell receptor beta chains below were found in one sample sequenced in a study of blood T cell repertoires in COVID-19. Assay used: immunoSEQ multiplex PCR; TCRdb lists only in-frame clones, some missing. The sample contains a few hundred thousand clones, 65% to 90% of which appear only once. The sequenced sample consisted of peripheral blood. The receptors were sampled from a human donor in a cohort sampled during active COVID-19.

The count of this clone is one. The V and J genes are TRBV19 and TRBJ1-2, with unresolved D. The germline V gene encodes CDR1 LNHDA and CDR2 SQIVND (reference sequence). This CDR3 region has 14 residues. V shed 1 base and J shed 8 bases, with 14 bases lying between them. The CDR3 region has the DNA TGTGCCAGTAGTATAGCAGAGGGTTGGAACGGCTACACCTTC. As protein: CASSIAEGWNGYTF.

The rearrangement joins TRBV6-5 to TRBJ2-3; 8 bases match TRBD2. The CDR3 has 15 amino acids. V shed 5 bases, J shed 1 base, and the junction held 5 bases outside the gene matches. In germline, CDR1 is MNHEY, CDR2 SVGAGI. CDR3 region: CASSPGGVGTDTQYF. The DNA for the CDR3 is TGTGCCAGCAGTCCCGGGGGGGTCGGCACAGATACGCAGTATTTT.

The chain employs TRBV5-4 and TRBJ1-1; 7 bases match TRBD1. The CDR3 covers 16 residues. In germline, CDR1 is SGHNT, CDR2 YYREEE (reference sequence). Germline trimming cut 0 bases from V and 6 bases from J; bases unmatched to any gene: 11. The CDR3 nucleotides read TGTGCCAGCAGCTTGGGGGCAGGAACAGGGGTCGCTGAAGCTTTCTTT. The encoded protein is CASSLGAGTGVAEAFF.

The chain is built from TRBV19 and TRBJ1-5; 7 bases match TRBD1. There are 12 residues in the CDR3. The germline V gene has CDR1 LNHDA and CDR2 SQIVND (reference sequence). The junction had 1 base not matched to a gene; V was cut back by 7 bases and J by 4 bases. This CDR3 reads CASNRGNQPQHF. In DNA, the CDR3 is TGTGCCAGTAACAGGGGAAATCAGCCCCAGCATTTT.

This clone was found once. The rearrangement uses TRBV29-1 and TRBJ1-4; D might be TRBD1 (5 bases). Germline V gene sequence: CDR1 SQVTM, CDR2 ANQGSEA. This CDR3 region has 13 residues. Trimming took 6 bases from V and 2 from J, leaving 10 bases between them. CDR3 loop: CSVQGATNEKLFF. In DNA form, the CDR3 reads TGCAGCGTCCAAGGGGCGACTAATGAAAAACTGTTTTTT.

The sample holds a few counts of this clone. The chain recombines TRBV2 with TRBJ1-4, with 8 positions matching TRBD1. The germline gives CDR1 SNHLY, CDR2 FYNNEI. V lost 5 bases, J lost 7 bases, and 9 bases stayed unmatched. The length of the CDR3 is 15 residues. The CDR3 spells CASSPGQVVGEKLFF. As DNA, the CDR3 is TGTGCCAGCAGTCCGGGACAGGTAGTTGGTGAAAAACTGTTTTTT.

The chain combines TRBV10-2 with TRBJ2-1; D not resolved. Germline values: CDR1 WSHSY, CDR2 SAAADI. CDR3 length: 13 residues. The V and J ends lost 5 bases and 0 bases respectively, with 5 bases between them. The CDR3, as DNA: TGCGCCAGCAGTCCTAGCTCCTACAATGAGCAGTTCTTC. Amino acid sequence: CASSPSSYNEQFF.

CDR3 residues: CASSVGQGPTEAFF. In DNA, the CDR3 is TGTGCCAGCAGCGTAGGGCAGGGTCCCACTGAAGCTTTCTTT. This sequence joins TRBV9 and TRBJ1-1; D is perhaps TRBD1 (5 bases). V was clipped by 0 bases and J by 4 bases, with 10 bases between them. The CDR3 spans 14 residues. Germline V gene sequence: CDR1 SGDLS, CDR2 YYNGEE.

The V and J genes are TRBV6-5 and TRBJ2-7, with 7 bases that match TRBD2. The CDR3 runs to 14 residues. V dropped 6 bases and J dropped 2; count of bases not matched to a gene: 7. Germline CDR1 and CDR2: MNHEY and SVGAGI. CDR3 coding DNA: TGTGCCAGCAGCGGGACTACCTCAACCTACGAGCAGTACTTC. Protein product: CASSGTTSTYEQYF.

V gene TRBV6-5 combines with J gene TRBJ1-4; 9 bases map to TRBD1. Germline V CDR1 and CDR2: MNHEY, SVGAGI. The CDR3 has 14 residues. The J segment lost 6 bases and the V segment lost 4 bases, leaving 3 bases of the junction unmatched. The CDR3 DNA reads as TGTGCCAGCAGTTTTCGGACAGGGGATGAAAAACTGTTTTTT. Translated, it gives CASSFRTGDEKLFF.

CDR3 DNA: TGTGCCAGCAGCGTGGCCGGACACACTAACACTGAAGCTTTCTTT. Residues: CASSVAGHTNTEAFF. The chain combines TRBV3-1 (or the pseudogene TRBV3-2) with TRBJ1-1; D perhaps matches TRBD1 (5 bases). The germline V gene encodes CDR1 LGHDT and CDR2 YNNKEL (reference sequence). V was pared by 5 bases and J by 2 bases, with 15 bases between. The CDR3 is 15 amino acids.

V gene TRBV5-6 combines with J gene TRBJ2-5; a possible D gene is TRBD2 (5 bases). Germline V lookup: CDR1 SGHDT, CDR2 YYEEEE. CDR3 length equals 13 residues. Trimming shortened V by 4 bases and J by 4 bases, and 11 bases separated the two germline ends. The CDR3 DNA is TGTGCCAGCAGCCCCTGGACTGTAGAGACCCAGTACTTC. Encoded protein: CASSPWTVETQYF.

The rearrangement joins TRBV30 to TRBJ2-2; 7 bases map to TRBD1. Germline CDR1 GTSNPN, CDR2 SVGIG (reference sequence). V shed 2 bases, J shed 4 bases, and the junction held 10 bases outside the gene matches. This CDR3 has 16 amino acids. CDR3 nucleotide sequence: TGTGCCTGGAGTTTAAAACGACAGGGTCCCACCGGGGAGCTGTTTTTT. Encoded protein: CAWSLKRQGPTGELFF.